The 15 T cell receptor beta chains below were found in one sample sequenced in a study of response to subunit inactivated influenza vaccine listed by TCRdb under 2018. Library preparation was by RT-PCR. Sequencing used an Illumina HiSeq 2500. Through fastp at Q25 and MiXCR, TCRdb rebuilt clones from the public reads, retaining in-frame beta chains. Entries are consolidated by CDR3 protein sequence, retaining the most common genes and DNA. The table for this sample lists roughly 700,000 distinct CDR3 sequences; about 15% of them were counted only once. 6.5% to 8.5% of the sample lies in the top ten. The specimen was PBMCs from blood, collected around 14 days before vaccination. These receptors all stem from a man between 50 and 59 years old who received an inactivated influenza vaccine. Donor details come from another sample of the same person, matched by shared clones.

This clonotype was detected many times. This chain uses TRBV7-9 with TRBJ2-1; the match to TRBD2 covers 7 bases. CDR1 is SEHNR and CDR2 is FQNEAQ in the germline V gene (reference sequence). The CDR3 contains 17 residues. V shed 5 bases, J shed 2 bases, and the junction held 12 bases outside the gene matches. The CDR3 region is CASSPFVGRFTYNEQFF. As DNA, the CDR3 is TGTGCCAGCAGCCCCTTTGTCGGGAGGTTCACCTACAATGAGCAGTTCTTC.

The chain is built from TRBV6-1 and TRBJ2-3; TRBD2 aligns across 7 bases. The CDR3 covers 15 residues. V lost 8 bases to trimming and J lost 0 bases; unmatched junction nucleotides: 8. The germline V gene encodes CDR1 MNHNS and CDR2 SASEGT. DNA of the CDR3: TGTGCCAGCGGAGATAGCGGGCCGAGCACAGATACGCAGTATTTT. Translated: CASGDSGPSTDTQYF.

This clonotype was observed at least ten times. V gene TRBV18 combines with J gene TRBJ2-5; D unresolved. CDR3 length equals 13 residues. Germline CDR1 and CDR2: KGHSH and LQKENI. V shed 4 bases and J shed 4 bases, with 10 bases lying between them. Here the CDR3 reads CASSQALGETQYF. The DNA of the CDR3 is TGTGCCAGCTCACAGGCCTTAGGAGAGACCCAGTACTTC.

This clonotype showed up just a few times. The V and J genes are TRBV9 and TRBJ2-2, with unresolved D. The germline CDR1 and CDR2 sequences are SGDLS and YYNGEE. V was cut by 2 bases and J by 6 bases, with 14 bases left in between. The CDR3 loop spans 15 amino acids. The CDR3 is CASSVETRFPGELFF. In DNA form, the CDR3 reads TGTGCCAGCAGCGTGGAAACAAGGTTCCCCGGGGAGCTGTTTTTT.

This sequence joins TRBV20-1 and TRBJ1-2; D is undetermined. Germline CDR1 reads DFQATT; CDR2 reads SNEGSKA (reference sequence). The CDR3 totals 11 residues. V lost 0 bases and J 8 bases, leaving 7 bases between the germline ends. Here the CDR3 DNA reads TGCAGTGCTAGAGATCGGCCCGGCTACACCTTC. Protein sequence: CSARDRPGYTF.

This clonotype was seen only a few times. The chain links TRBV30 to TRBJ2-3, with 7 bases fitting TRBD2. Germline assignment: CDR1 GTSNPN and CDR2 SVGIG (reference sequence). This CDR3 region has 14 residues. Trimming at V came to 7 bases and at J to 2 bases, leaving 9 bases not matched to a gene. The CDR3 sequence is CASTPSGPTDTQYF. Here the CDR3 DNA reads TGTGCCTCAACTCCTAGCGGACCCACAGATACGCAGTATTTT. Full variable domain (rest looked up from reference TRBV30 and TRBJ2-3): SQTIHQWPATLVQPVGSPLSLECTVEGTSNPNLYWYRQAAGRGLQLLFYSVGIGQISSEVPQNLSASRPQDRQFILSSKKLLLSDSGFYLCASTPSGPTDTQYFGPGTRLTVL.

The chain has TRBV30 and TRBJ1-1; 8 nucleotides agree with TRBD1. Germline V gives CDR1 GTSNPN, CDR2 SVGIG (reference sequence). The CDR3 has 14 amino acids. V gave up 3 bases and J gave up 0 bases; unmatched junction bases: 3. CDR3 nucleotides: TGTGCCTGGAGCCGACAGGGGTTGAACACTGAAGCTTTCTTT. It translates to CAWSRQGLNTEAFF.

This sequence joins TRBV7-6 and TRBJ2-2, with D possibly being TRBD1 (5 bases). The V gene lost 3 bases and the J gene lost 5 bases, with 13 bases spanning the gap. Per the germline V gene, CDR1 is SGHVS and CDR2 is FNYEAQ. The CDR3 has 15 residues. The DNA of the CDR3 is TGTGCCAGCAGCTTGGGGCAGCTTCTAACCGGGGAGCTGTTTTTT. Its protein is CASSLGQLLTGELFF.

This clonotype came up a few times. The chain couples TRBV4-3 to TRBJ2-1, with D maybe TRBD2 (5 bases). Trimming removed 0 bases at V and 12 bases at J, with 12 bases between. CDR1 and CDR2 (germline): LGHNA, YSLEER. The length of the CDR3 is 13 residues. The CDR3 loop is CASSQDRPGLQFF. The DNA for the CDR3 is TGCGCCAGCAGCCAAGATAGGCCGGGGTTGCAGTTCTTC.

This clonotype was observed at least ten times. The chain links TRBV29-1 to TRBJ2-3; D might be TRBD1 (5 bases). The CDR3 has 12 amino acids. Trimming removed 4 bases at V and 5 bases at J, with 10 bases between. The germline gives CDR1 SQVTM, CDR2 ANQGSEA. This chain's CDR3 is CSVVAGLDTQYF. The DNA for the CDR3 is TGCAGCGTTGTGGCAGGGTTAGATACGCAGTATTTT.

The chain links TRBV7-8 to TRBJ2-5; 7 nucleotides line up with TRBD1. The CDR3 is 15 residues long. CDR1 is SGHVS and CDR2 is FQNEAQ in the germline V gene. Unmatched junction bases numbered 12, after V lost 5 bases and J lost 6 bases. The CDR3 DNA reads TGTGCCAGCAGCCCCCTTAGACAGGGTGGGCAGACCCAGTACTTC. Protein sequence: CASSPLRQGGQTQYF.

This clonotype appeared many times. The rearrangement joins TRBV6-5 to TRBJ2-1, with TRBD2 matching 11 bases. The J segment lost 4 bases and the V segment lost 2 bases, leaving 1 base of the junction unmatched. The CDR3 is made up of 15 amino acids. Per the germline V gene, CDR1 is MNHEY and CDR2 is SVGAGI. The CDR3 region is CASSYGTSGYNEQFF. The CDR3 nucleotides read TGTGCCAGCAGTTACGGGACTAGCGGTTACAATGAGCAGTTCTTC.

This rearrangement joins TRBV12-3 or TRBV12-4 to TRBJ2-2; D may correspond to TRBD1 or TRBD2 (5 bases each). The CDR3 runs to 14 residues. The V end lost 4 bases, the J end lost 6 bases, and 12 bases lay between the germline ends. The CDR3 sequence: CASSSHQGPGELFF. In DNA form, the CDR3 reads TGTGCCAGCAGTTCCCATCAGGGACCCGGGGAGCTGTTTTTT.

The chain employs TRBV20-1 and TRBJ2-5, with TRBD2 matching over 9 bases. With V trimmed by 6 bases and J by 4 bases, 3 bases remained unmatched. This CDR3 is built from 12 residues. Looked up from germline, CDR1 is DFQATT and CDR2 is SNEGSKA (reference sequence). In DNA, the CDR3 is TGCAGTGCCCTGACTAGCGGAGAGACCCAGTACTTC. This sequence encodes CSALTSGETQYF.

The table lists this clonotype with a few counts. One end of the junction is discordant with germline, which a read error may explain. The chain carries TRBV11-2 and TRBJ2-3; D might be TRBD2 (6 bases). From germline, CDR1 is SGHAT and CDR2 FQNNGV. CDR3 length: 19 amino acids. The CDR3 reads CASSLTPYLAKIGTDTQYF. CDR3 sequence (DNA): TGTGCCAGCAGCCTAACCCCTTATCTAGCGAAGATAGGCACTGATACGCAGTATTTT.